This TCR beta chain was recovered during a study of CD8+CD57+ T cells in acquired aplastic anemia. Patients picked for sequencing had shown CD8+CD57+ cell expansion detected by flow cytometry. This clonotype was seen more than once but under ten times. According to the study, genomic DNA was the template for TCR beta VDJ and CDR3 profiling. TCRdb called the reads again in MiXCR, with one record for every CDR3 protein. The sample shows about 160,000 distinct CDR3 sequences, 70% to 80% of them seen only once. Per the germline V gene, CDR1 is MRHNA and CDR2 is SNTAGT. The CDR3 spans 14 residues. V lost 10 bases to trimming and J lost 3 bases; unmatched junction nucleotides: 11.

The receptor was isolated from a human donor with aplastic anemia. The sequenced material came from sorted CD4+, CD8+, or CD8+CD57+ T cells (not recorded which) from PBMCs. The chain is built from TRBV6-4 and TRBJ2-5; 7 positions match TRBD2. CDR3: CAISAASGEETQYF. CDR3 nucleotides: TGTGCCATCAGCGCGGCTAGCGGTGAAGAGACCCAGTACTTC.